The 7 T cell receptor beta chains below were found in one sample sequenced in a study of cytomegalovirus exposure and HLA in healthy donors. TCRdb's table, derived via immunoSEQ multiplex PCR, lists solely in-frame clones and lacks some. The table lists roughly 130,000 clones, about nine tenths of them singletons. The sample consisted of PBMCs. The receptors come from a man aged 30 to 39 in good health and CMV-seronegative.

The sample holds a few counts of this clone. The rearrangement joins TRBV5-1 to TRBJ1-4; a weak D match, TRBD1 (5 bases). The CDR3 loop spans 14 amino acids. Germline loops: CDR1 SGHRS, CDR2 YFSETQ. Trimming stripped 4 bases from V and 4 bases from J, with 11 bases between. CDR3 in DNA: TGCGCCAGCAGCCAGGGTAATAGTAATGAAAAACTGTTTTTT. It is translated as CASSQGNSNEKLFF.

This clone appeared once. The J gene is TRBJ2-1, the V gene TRBV5-6; possibly TRBD2 for D (6 bases). CDR1 and CDR2 from the germline V gene are SGHDT and YYEEEE. V lost 4 bases and J 4 bases, leaving 15 bases between the germline ends. The CDR3 is 15 amino acids. For the CDR3, the DNA is TGTGCCAGCAGCCCTCCGGGGGAGACTTACAATGAGCAGTTCTTC. Translating gives CASSPPGETYNEQFF.

The rearrangement uses TRBV30 and TRBJ1-1; no firm D call. The CDR3 consists of 12 residues. Trimming took 4 bases from V and 4 from J, leaving 10 bases between them. Looked up from germline, CDR1 is GTSNPN and CDR2 is SVGIG (reference sequence). The CDR3, as DNA: TGTGCCTGGAATGGGAGAGGCACTGAAGCTTTCTTT. Protein product: CAWNGRGTEAFF.

The chain employs TRBV5-6 and TRBJ2-3; TRBD2 matches at 8 bases. The germline CDR1 and CDR2 sequences are SGHDT and YYEEEE. CDR3 length: 16 residues. V shed 4 bases and J 2 bases; nucleotides not matched to a gene: 9. The chain's CDR3 is CASSDRREVFTDTQYF. For the CDR3, the DNA is TGTGCCAGCAGCGACCGGCGGGAGGTGTTCACAGATACGCAGTATTTT.

CDR3: CASSTGTENTEAFF. The CDR3 DNA follows: TGTGCCAGCAGTACAGGGACAGAGAACACTGAAGCTTTCTTT. The chain employs TRBV27 and TRBJ1-1; the match to TRBD1 covers 7 bases. The CDR3 is 14 residues long. Trimming removed 5 bases from V and 1 base from J; junction bases left unmatched: 4. Per germline, CDR1 MNHEY and CDR2 SMNVEV (reference sequence).

This chain connects TRBV19 to TRBJ1-6; D ambiguous. Trimming pared 1 base from V and 7 bases from J, leaving 11 bases between. The germline gives CDR1 LNHDA, CDR2 SQIVND (reference sequence). The CDR3 extends over 15 amino acids. CDR3 DNA: TGTGCCAGTAGTATAGGAGGCACGGAGAATTCACCCCTCCACTTT. This gives the protein CASSIGGTENSPLHF.

The chain is built from TRBV11-2 and TRBJ2-5; TRBD2 matches 14 bases. This CDR3 is built from 14 residues. Germline V gives CDR1 SGHAT, CDR2 FQNNGV. J lost 4 bases, V lost 5 bases, and 0 bases had no gene match. The CDR3 region is CASSGTSGGETQYF. DNA of the CDR3: TGTGCCAGCAGCGGGACTAGCGGGGGAGAGACCCAGTACTTC.